The clone carrying this TCR beta chain was picked up many times. These data originate in a study of regulatory T cells in long-lasting Graves disease. The time point was: persistent/refractory GD, antithyroid drugs over 5 years with positive TRAb. Researchers made the TCR library from RNA that was extracted from PBMCs. V lost 4 bases and J lost 2; bases outside the gene matches: 5. Germline CDR1 and CDR2: SNHLY and FYNNEI. The CDR3 covers 15 residues. Arm-PCR of CDR3 regions with iRepertoire HTBI primers generated TCR beta libraries. In TCRdb, the multiplex PCR reads were re-called with MiXCR into one record per CDR3 protein. This sample has 600,000 to 850,000 distinct CDR3 sequences; 25% to 35% occur once, and the top ten carry roughly 40%.

This specimen was peripheral blood mononuclear cells (PBMCs), taken when the disease was refractory, from a patient treated with antithyroid drugs. This TCR was recovered from a female donor with Graves disease. The chain couples TRBV2 to TRBJ1-2; TRBD1 matches 9 bases. CDR3 sequence reads: CASSAGQGWNYGYTF. CDR3 coding DNA: TGTGCCAGCAGTGCTGGACAGGGGTGGAACTATGGCTACACCTTC.